This TCR beta chain comes out of a study of cytomegalovirus exposure and HLA in healthy donors. Regarding the study as a whole: From TCR beta sequences, most subjects' HLA-A and HLA-B alleles were reportedly predicted accurately.

In the case of this clone: Its target is unknown. The junction departs from the called germline gene at one end, perhaps through a read error.

Primers: 60 Vbeta forward and 13 Jbeta reverse. TCRdb's copy holds only in-frame clones and misses some; the assay was immunoSEQ multiplex PCR. The sample includes 150,000 to 200,000 clones, around 75% of them seen just once. The sequencing input was PBMCs. The sequence came from a woman aged 50 to 60 in good health and CMV-seronegative.

This CDR3 is CASSFRREGGERYF. CDR3 coding DNA: TGTGCCAGCAGCTTCCGGCGGGAGGGAGGAGAGCGGTACTTC. The chain recombines TRBV5-4 with TRBJ2-7, with 9 nucleotides matching TRBD2. Per germline, CDR1 SGHNT and CDR2 YYREEE (reference sequence). The CDR3 sequence is 14 residues long.